This TCR beta chain was sequenced in a study of cytotoxic CD8 clonotypes in ibrutinib-treated CLL. The protocol was immunoSEQ multiplex PCR, while the TCRdb copy is restricted to in-frame clones and leaves out a portion. The sample lists approximately 190,000 clones; 70% were seen once. V was clipped by 8 bases and J by 4 bases, with 15 bases between them. CDR1 GTSNPN and CDR2 SVGIG come from the germline V gene (reference sequence). CDR3 length: 13 amino acids. Genomic DNA in an amount of approximately 1.9 micrograms was extracted from cryopreserved PBMCs and used for the preparation of TCR beta libraries.

This receptor was identified in a human donor with chronic lymphocytic leukemia. The chain recombines TRBV30 with TRBJ1-3; tentatively, D is TRBD1 (5 bases). The source material was PBMCs, sampled after 12 months of ibrutinib treatment. The CDR3 sequence is CASRGAGGNTIYF. The CDR3 region has the DNA TGTGCCAGTCGGGGCGCAGGGGGAAACACCATATATTTT. The full variable domain, rest sourced from reference TRBV30 and TRBJ1-3, is SQTIHQWPATLVQPVGSPLSLECTVEGTSNPNLYWYRQAAGRGLQLLFYSVGIGQISSEVPQNLSASRPQDRQFILSSKKLLLSDSGFYLCASRGAGGNTIYFGEGSWLTVV.